This passage covers 17 T cell receptor beta chains from one sample sequenced in a study of T cells after yellow fever vaccination. TCRdb fed the 5' RACE reads into MiXCR, producing one record per CDR3 protein. The table shows hundreds of thousands of distinct CDR3 sequences, with about 12% occurring only once. Sequenced here: PBMCs, sampled on the day of the yellow fever booster vaccination. Receptors were obtained from a man younger than 40 who received the YFV17D yellow fever vaccine.

This clonotype was seen at least ten times. The V call is TRBV7-2, the J call TRBJ2-1; D may be TRBD1 (5 bases). The CDR3 is made up of 16 amino acids. Trimming removed 3 bases from V and 4 bases from J, with 16 bases in between. The V gene's germline CDR1 is SGHTA and CDR2 FQGNSA. The CDR3 DNA sequence: TGTGCCAGCAGCTTCCGGCCGATGCAGGGTTACAATGAGCAGTTCTTC. Translated, it gives CASSFRPMQGYNEQFF.

The chain employs TRBV20-1 and TRBJ2-4; D is uncertain. With 1 base removed from V and 0 bases from J, the gap between germline ends came to 10 bases. Germline-derived CDR1 and CDR2 are DFQATT and SNEGSKA (reference sequence). The CDR3 is made up of 15 amino acids. The CDR3 spells CSARVSLLAKNIQYF. The CDR3 DNA sequence: TGCAGTGCTAGAGTGTCCCTCCTAGCCAAAAACATTCAGTACTTC.

The V and J genes are TRBV27 and TRBJ2-6; D is possibly TRBD2 (6 bases). This CDR3 has 16 residues. Germline lookup yields CDR1 MNHEY and CDR2 SMNVEV (reference sequence). Deletions cut 0 bases from V and 2 bases from J, with 8 bases between. Written as DNA, the CDR3 is TGTGCCAGCAGTTTATCGTGGGGGGCTGGGGCCAACGTCCTGACTTTC. Its translation is CASSLSWGAGANVLTF.

This clonotype was counted once. This chain joins TRBV7-6 and TRBJ2-3; 13 bases are a match to TRBD2. Germline V lookup: CDR1 SGHVS, CDR2 FNYEAQ. The CDR3 consists of 16 residues. Trimming at V came to 5 bases and at J to 0 bases, leaving 2 bases not matched to a gene. CDR3 residues: CASSGLAGVSTDTQYF. For the CDR3, the DNA is TGTGCCAGCAGCGGACTAGCGGGAGTCAGCACAGATACGCAGTATTTT.

This clonotype was observed a handful of times. The V and J genes are TRBV10-3 and TRBJ1-2; D remains unclear. Between the trimmed V and J ends, which lost 0 bases and 7 bases, there was a span of 9 bases. The CDR3 totals 13 residues. Germline values: CDR1 ENHRY, CDR2 SYGVKD. The CDR3 coding sequence is TGTGCCATCAGTGAGTCTGCGGAATCTGGCTACACCTTC. Translating gives CAISESAESGYTF.

The chain recombines TRBV28 with TRBJ2-5; the match to TRBD2 covers 10 bases. The CDR3 sequence is 16 residues long. CDR1 is MDHEN and CDR2 is SYDVKM in the germline V gene. The junction had 11 bases not matched to a gene; V was cut back by 6 bases and J by 4 bases. The CDR3 nucleotides are TGTGCCAGCAGCACAGCGGGAGGGCCCGTCACAGAGACCCAGTACTTC. It encodes CASSTAGGPVTETQYF.

This clonotype was detected a few times. The rearrangement uses TRBV7-6 and TRBJ2-1; 8 bases are shared with TRBD2. The CDR3 covers 16 residues. The junction had 5 bases not matched to a gene; V was cut back by 1 base and J by 3 bases. Per germline, CDR1 SGHVS and CDR2 FNYEAQ. The CDR3 here is CASSLEAGAVYNEQFF. DNA of the CDR3: TGTGCCAGCAGCTTAGAAGCGGGAGCTGTCTACAATGAGCAGTTCTTC.

This chain links TRBV4-3 with TRBJ2-1; D is unclear. Germline CDR1 and CDR2: LGHNA and YSLEER. The CDR3 is made up of 12 amino acids. Between the trimmed V and J ends, which lost 0 bases and 9 bases, there was a span of 6 bases. The CDR3 DNA is TGCGCCAGCAGCCAAGATTGGGGTGAGCAGTTCTTC. It specifies CASSQDWGEQFF.

The chain is built from TRBV7-2 and TRBJ2-7; 14 bases are shared with TRBD2. After removal of 4 bases from V and 7 bases from J, the junction contained 3 bases not matched to a gene. Germline lookup yields CDR1 SGHTA and CDR2 FQGNSA. CDR3 size: 14 residues. CDR3: CASSSGLAGGEQYF. The CDR3 bases are TGTGCCAGCAGCTCAGGACTAGCGGGAGGAGAGCAGTACTTC.

The V call is TRBV19, the J call TRBJ1-2, with D hard to call. In germline, CDR1 is LNHDA, CDR2 SQIVND (reference sequence). The V and J ends lost 5 bases and 4 bases respectively, with 14 bases between them. The CDR3 sequence is 14 residues long. CDR3 nucleotide sequence: TGTGCCAGTAGTTCGGAGGGCGCGAGCTATGGCTACACCTTC. Translated, it gives CASSSEGASYGYTF.

This clonotype was seen only a few times. The chain joins TRBV2 to TRBJ2-3; D not certain. The CDR3 runs 11 residues. The germline V gene encodes CDR1 SNHLY and CDR2 FYNNEI. V lost 4 bases and J 6 bases, leaving 5 bases between the germline ends. The CDR3 nucleotides read TGTGCCAGCAGTGGGTTTGATACGCAGTATTTT. Encoded protein: CASSGFDTQYF.

This clonotype was counted a few times. This chain joins TRBV11-2 and TRBJ2-7; D gene unclear. V was shortened by 4 bases and J by 2 bases, with 24 bases between the two germline ends. Germline CDR1 is SGHAT and CDR2 is FQNNGV. The CDR3 runs to 18 residues. CDR3 amino acids: CASSSGHDLTSMPYEQYF. The CDR3 region has the DNA TGTGCCAGCAGCTCAGGCCACGACCTGACATCTATGCCCTACGAGCAGTACTTC.

This clonotype was counted between two and nine times. The chain joins TRBV20-1 to TRBJ2-7; TRBD2 aligns across 10 bases. The CDR3 is 15 residues long. Trimming removed 5 bases from V and 6 bases from J; junction bases left unmatched: 13. CDR1 DFQATT and CDR2 SNEGSKA come from the germline V gene (reference sequence). CDR3 residues: CSAAGLAGDSSEQYF. In nucleotides, the CDR3 is TGCAGTGCTGCCGGGCTAGCGGGAGATTCGAGCGAGCAGTACTTC.

This clonotype showed up many times. The CDR3 region is CATSIRTGLAKNIQYF. The CDR3 DNA reads as TGTGCCACCAGCATACGGACAGGGCTAGCCAAAAACATTCAGTACTTC. J is TRBJ2-4 and V is TRBV15; 8 bases agree with TRBD1. The trim removed 4 bases at V and 0 bases at J, leaving 5 bases unmatched. The CDR3 loop spans 16 amino acids. Germline V gives CDR1 LNHNV, CDR2 YYDKDF (reference sequence).

CDR3 DNA: TGTGCCTTCAGTTCCGACTTGTTTGTAGCGGGAGGCTGGAACATTCAGTACTTC. Translating gives CAFSSDLFVAGGWNIQYF. The gene calls are TRBV12-3 or TRBV12-4 and TRBJ2-4, with 10 bases identical to TRBD2. With V trimmed by 11 bases and J by 7 bases, 23 bases remained unmatched. The CDR3 contains 18 residues.

This sequence joins TRBV6-1 and TRBJ1-1; 7 bases map to TRBD1. J was trimmed by 5 bases and V by 5 bases; bases with no gene match: 2. CDR1 is MNHNS, CDR2 SASEGT, per germline. There are 12 residues in the CDR3. The CDR3 loop is CASSRQGTEAFF. The CDR3 coding sequence is TGTGCCAGCAGTCGACAGGGTACTGAAGCTTTCTTT.

This clonotype was seen more than once but under ten times. The genes are TRBV3-1 and TRBJ2-7; D is undetermined. This CDR3 contains 13 residues. Germline V lookup: CDR1 LGHDT, CDR2 YNNKEL (reference sequence). With 1 base removed from V and 3 bases from J, the gap between germline ends came to 7 bases. CDR3 DNA sequence: TGTGCCAGCAGCCAAGGACTGGTCTACGAGCAGTACTTC. Its protein is CASSQGLVYEQYF.